Listed here are 31 T cell receptor beta chains from one sample, sequenced in a study of CXCR3-negative and CXCR3-positive naive CD8 T cells. Study-wide findings and caveats: Naive cells that were CXCR3-positive had more hydrophobic TRB CDR3s (compared with CXCR3-negative naive cells).

Via 5' RACE with UMI labels, TRB cDNA libraries were prepared. TCRdb processed the 5' RACE reads again and assigns one entry to each CDR3 protein, with no DNA. The sample's table shows some 130,000 distinct CDR3 sequences. What these receptors recognize is not known. The sequenced sample was naive CXCR3+ CD8+ T cells from blood. Noted subset: CD45RO-CCR7+CD27+CD95- naive CD8+ T cells expressing CXCR3 (TNR3+). These receptors originate from a human donor in good health. Some clones in this sample may be carry-over from other donors' samples.

CDR3 region: CASRQASANYGYTF. The chain combines TRBV7-3 with TRBJ1-2. Looked up from germline, CDR1 is SGHTA and CDR2 is FQGTGA. CDR3 length: 14 amino acids.

V is TRBV5-6 and J is TRBJ2-7; there is no DNA to check the TCRdb D call of TRBD1. The CDR3 runs 17 residues. In germline, CDR1 is SGHDT, CDR2 YYEEEE. The CDR3 reads CASSLVRADKSSYEQYF.

The chain is built from TRBV7-8 and TRBJ1-4; TCRdb lists TRBD1, though no DNA is available to test this call. The CDR3 is 15 amino acids. Germline values: CDR1 SGHVS, CDR2 FQNEAQ. This CDR3 reads CASSLKGGANEKLFF.

The chain couples TRBV27 to TRBJ2-7; TCRdb's D call of TRBD1 is untestable without DNA. Looked up from germline, CDR1 is MNHEY and CDR2 is SMNVEV (reference sequence). The CDR3 covers 13 residues. CDR3 sequence: CASSRGALYEQYF.

The chain is built from TRBV5-1 and TRBJ1-1; the D call from TCRdb, TRBD1, cannot be confirmed without DNA. The germline gives CDR1 SGHRS, CDR2 YFSETQ. The CDR3 covers 14 residues. The CDR3 is CASSLGSRDTEAFF.

The CDR3: CAISAPGQRYNEQFF. The chain carries TRBV10-3 and TRBJ2-1; TCRdb selects TRBD1, and the lack of DNA leaves this call unchecked. Germline CDR1 ENHRY, CDR2 SYGVKD. This CDR3 comprises 15 residues.

CDR3 amino acids: CASSISGASNQPQHF. J is TRBJ1-5 and V is TRBV19; TCRdb's assignment of TRBD1 cannot be checked, as there is no DNA. Germline loops: CDR1 LNHDA, CDR2 SQIVND (reference sequence). There are 15 residues in the CDR3.

This chain joins TRBV28 and TRBJ1-4. Germline lookup yields CDR1 MDHEN and CDR2 SYDVKM. CDR3 size: 14 residues. CDR3 amino acids: CASFKWGTNEKLFF.

The rearrangement joins TRBV7-9 to TRBJ2-1; absent DNA, TCRdb's TRBD1 call cannot be checked. Germline V gene lookup returns CDR1 SEHNR and CDR2 FQNEAQ (reference sequence). The CDR3 runs 15 residues. CDR3 residues: CASSLVGQGAAEQFF.

The V call is TRBV7-2, the J call TRBJ1-1; TCRdb reports TRBD1, a call that lacks DNA to check it against. The CDR3 is 15 residues long. Germline CDR1 is SGHTA and CDR2 is FQGNSA. CDR3 region: CASSLLAGKNTEAFF.

V usage is TRBV21-1 and J usage is TRBJ1-2; TCRdb picks TRBD1, but there is no DNA to check that call. TRBV21-1 is a known pseudogene. The CDR3 consists of 13 residues. The CDR3 spells CASRDRVDYGYTF.

V is TRBV29-1 and J is TRBJ2-5. Germline V gives CDR1 SQVTM, CDR2 ANQGSEA. The CDR3 consists of 14 residues. Here the CDR3 reads CSVEFSVIQETQYF.

This chain links TRBV23-1 with TRBJ1-4. TRBV23-1 is sorted into the ORF group, with uncertain function. This CDR3 comprises 14 residues. The CDR3: CASSCPATNEKLFF.

This chain connects TRBV4-1 to TRBJ2-7; the TCRdb call, TRBD1, lacks DNA for checking. Germline assignment: CDR1 MGHRA and CDR2 YSYEKL. This CDR3 comprises 20 residues. This CDR3 reads CASSHPAFVLGGTPLYEQYF.

The genes are TRBV7-6 and TRBJ2-2; as DNA is missing, the TRBD1 call by TCRdb cannot be tested. The V gene's germline CDR1 is SGHVS and CDR2 FNYEAQ. The CDR3 has 15 residues. The CDR3 loop is CASSLGTGTTGELFF.

The V and J genes are TRBV2 and TRBJ2-1; checking the TCRdb D call of TRBD1 is not possible without DNA. This CDR3 comprises 14 residues. The germline V gene encodes CDR1 SNHLY and CDR2 FYNNEI. The CDR3 protein is CASLGTGVYNEQFF.

The chain combines TRBV29-1 with TRBJ2-2; TCRdb selects TRBD1, and the lack of DNA leaves this call unchecked. The CDR3 has 13 residues. From germline, CDR1 is SQVTM and CDR2 ANQGSEA. CDR3 sequence reads: CSVRGLNTGELFF.

The chain combines TRBV6-2 or TRBV6-3 with TRBJ2-1; TCRdb reports TRBD2, a call that lacks DNA to check it against. Germline values: CDR1 MNHEY, CDR2 SVGEGT. The CDR3 extends over 16 amino acids. CDR3 sequence: CASSYQTSGSYNEQFF.

CDR3 amino acids: CASSPAGLAAYNEQFF. The V call is TRBV4-1, the J call TRBJ2-1; the TRBD2 assignment by TCRdb is unverifiable without DNA. The CDR3 runs 16 residues. Germline assignment: CDR1 MGHRA and CDR2 YSYEKL.

This chain uses TRBV7-9 with TRBJ2-5; TCRdb selects TRBD2, and the lack of DNA leaves this call unchecked. This CDR3 spans 18 amino acids. The germline CDR1 and CDR2 sequences are SEHNR and FQNEAQ (reference sequence). This chain's CDR3 is CASSLALGLAGGLETQYF.

The gene calls are TRBV11-1 and TRBJ1-1. Germline loops: CDR1 SGHAT, CDR2 FQDESV (reference sequence). CDR3 length: 14 residues. The CDR3 here is CASSFRTENTEAFF.

The rearrangement uses TRBV12-3 or TRBV12-4 and TRBJ2-7. This CDR3 has 14 amino acids. CDR3 amino acids: CASTFTERIDEQYF.

The J gene is TRBJ2-3, the V gene TRBV10-3; TCRdb's D call, TRBD2, is unchecked because there is no DNA. Germline V gene sequence: CDR1 ENHRY, CDR2 SYGVKD. The CDR3 contains 15 residues. The CDR3 spells CAISELAGGTDTQYF.

The chain has TRBV12-3 or TRBV12-4 and TRBJ2-2. The CDR3 contains 14 residues. The CDR3 is CASSFSENTGELFF.

The chain is built from TRBV29-1 and TRBJ2-7. The CDR3 totals 13 residues. CDR1 and CDR2 (germline): SQVTM, ANQGSEA. The CDR3 sequence: CSARTVNSYEQYF.

The rearrangement links TRBV29-1 to TRBJ2-1. This CDR3 contains 11 residues. Germline V CDR1 and CDR2: SQVTM, ANQGSEA. Here the CDR3 reads CSVDSDNEQFF.

The chain links TRBV27 to TRBJ2-7; without DNA, the TCRdb call of TRBD1 cannot be checked. The CDR3 length is 13 residues. Germline loops: CDR1 MNHEY, CDR2 SMNVEV (reference sequence). CDR3 amino acids: CASSGADPYEQYF.

The CDR3 region is CSVGSGGLASDYRYNEQFF. This rearrangement joins TRBV29-1 to TRBJ2-1; TCRdb indicates TRBD2, and absent DNA this call remains unverified. The CDR3 is made up of 19 amino acids. Germline V lookup: CDR1 SQVTM, CDR2 ANQGSEA.

The chain recombines TRBV24-1 with TRBJ2-5; TCRdb returns TRBD1, unconfirmable since there is no DNA. The CDR3 runs to 15 residues. Germline CDR1 reads KGHDR; CDR2 reads SFDVKD. CDR3 in amino acids: CATSDPGGSGETQYF.

The chain employs TRBV28 and TRBJ2-5; the D call of TRBD1 rests on TCRdb alone, since no DNA is present to check it. The length of the CDR3 is 15 residues. Germline V CDR1 and CDR2: MDHEN, SYDVKM. The CDR3 sequence is CASSPPGTGPETQYF.

The rearrangement uses TRBV14 and TRBJ1-1. Germline loops: CDR1 SGHDN, CDR2 FVKESK. CDR3 length: 13 residues. CDR3 protein: CASSRKGNTEAFF.